The 5 T cell receptor beta chains below all came from one sample that was sequenced in a study of monozygotic twins with inflammatory bowel disease. TCRdb re-called the 5' RACE reads and shows each CDR3 protein once, DNA omitted. With approximately 120,000 distinct CDR3 sequences in the sample, the ten largest clones hold 9.5% to 15%. The material sequenced was blood. The receptor source for this set is a human donor with ulcerative colitis or Crohn's disease, or a healthy co-twin of an affected twin (not recorded which).

The rearrangement joins TRBV7-2 to TRBJ2-3; TCRdb names TRBD2, which stays unverified in the absence of DNA. Per the germline V gene, CDR1 is SGHTA and CDR2 is FQGNSA. The CDR3 consists of 13 residues. CDR3: CASLLAGTDTQYF.

This sequence joins TRBV7-8 and TRBJ2-7; TCRdb's D gene call, TRBD2, goes unchecked for lack of DNA. The length of the CDR3 is 14 residues. Germline V gene data show CDR1 as SGHVS and CDR2 as FQNEAQ. The CDR3 sequence: CASRLAGGSSEQYF.

The CDR3 is CATSREHHIDRYGYTF. V gene TRBV15 combines with J gene TRBJ1-2. CDR3 size: 16 residues. Germline V lookup: CDR1 LNHNV, CDR2 YYDKDF (reference sequence).

V and J are TRBV12-3 or TRBV12-4 and TRBJ2-3. The CDR3 runs to 14 residues. This CDR3 is CASSLGLSTDTQYF.

This chain connects TRBV27 to TRBJ1-1; the D call of TRBD1 rests on TCRdb alone, since no DNA is present to check it. Germline CDR1 reads MNHEY; CDR2 reads SMNVEV (reference sequence). The CDR3 is made up of 13 amino acids. CDR3 sequence reads: CASSHRGPTEAFF.